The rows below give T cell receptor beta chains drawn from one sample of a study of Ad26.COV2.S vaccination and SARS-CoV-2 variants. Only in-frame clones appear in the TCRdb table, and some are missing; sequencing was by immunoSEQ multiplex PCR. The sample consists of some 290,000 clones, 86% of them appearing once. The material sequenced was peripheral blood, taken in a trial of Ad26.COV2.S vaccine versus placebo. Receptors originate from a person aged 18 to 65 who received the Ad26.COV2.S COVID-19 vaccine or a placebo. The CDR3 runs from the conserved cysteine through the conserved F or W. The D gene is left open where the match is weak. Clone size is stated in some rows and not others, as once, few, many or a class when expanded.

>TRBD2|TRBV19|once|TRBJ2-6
TGTGCCAGTAGTCCGGGTCCCGGGGGGGGAGCCCCTGGGGCCAACGTCCTGACTTTC
CASSPGPGGGAPGANVLTF
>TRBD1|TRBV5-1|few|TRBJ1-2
TGCGCCAGCCGCACCCGGGACAGGGGCCGGATGGGGTATGGCTACACCTTC
CASRTRDRGRMGYGYTF
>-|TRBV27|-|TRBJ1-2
TGTGCCAGCTCCGAGGCCTGGGGGTCCTATGGCTACACCTTC
CASSEAWGSYGYTF
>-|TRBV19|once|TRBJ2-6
TGTGCCAGCGCCGTCAGGGGGGCCAACGTCCTGACTTTC
CASAVRGANVLTF
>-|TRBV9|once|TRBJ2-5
TGTGCCAGCAGCGTAGGACGGAGCCAAGAGACCCAGTACTTC
CASSVGRSQETQYF
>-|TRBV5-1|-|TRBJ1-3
TGCGCCAGCAGCTTCGGGGAAACTGGAAACACCATATATTTT
CASSFGETGNTIYF
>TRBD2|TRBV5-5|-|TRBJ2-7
TGTGCCAGCAGCCATAGCGGGGTCGGGGCCCCCTACGAGCAGTACTTC
CASSHSGVGAPYEQYF
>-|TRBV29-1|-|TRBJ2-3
TGCAGCGTTGAAGGGTGGAGCACAGATACGCAGTATTTT
CSVEGWSTDTQYF
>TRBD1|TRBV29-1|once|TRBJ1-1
TGCAGCGTCCCAGGGGGCACTGAAGCTTTCTTT
CSVPGGTEAFF
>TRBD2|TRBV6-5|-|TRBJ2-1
TGTGCCAGCAGTCCCCCCCCTAGCGGGGGCAATGAGCAGTTCTTC
CASSPPPSGGNEQFF
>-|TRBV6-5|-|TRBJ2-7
TGTGCCAGCAGAGGGGGGGACGGGTACGTTTACGAGCAGTACTTC
CASRGGDGYVYEQYF
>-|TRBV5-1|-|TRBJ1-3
TGCGCCAGCAGCGCTCAGACAGGCTCTGGAAACACCATATATTTT
CASSAQTGSGNTIYF
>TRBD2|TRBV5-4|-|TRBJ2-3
TGTGCCAGCAGCTCCTCTTTGTTAGCGGGGGGCCCGAGCACAGATACGCAGTATTTT
CASSSSLLAGGPSTDTQYF
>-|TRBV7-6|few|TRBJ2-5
TGTGCCAGCAGCCCAGGGGCCAGGGCGCTAGGGGAGACCCAGTACTTC
CASSPGARALGETQYF
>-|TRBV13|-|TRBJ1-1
TGTGCCAGCAGTTGGGGGAAACGAACTGAAGCTTTCTTT
CASSWGKRTEAFF
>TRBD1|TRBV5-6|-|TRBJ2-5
TGTGCCAGCAGCTACAGGGGCGGAGAGACCCAGTACTTC
CASSYRGGETQYF
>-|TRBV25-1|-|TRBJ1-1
TGTGCCAGCAGTGAAAACGTAGAAGCGAACACTGAAGCTTTCTTT
CASSENVEANTEAFF
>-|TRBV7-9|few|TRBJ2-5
TGTGCCAGCAGTCGCAGCCCGCAAGAGACCCAGTACTTC
CASSRSPQETQYF
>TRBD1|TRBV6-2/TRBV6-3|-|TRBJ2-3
TGTGCCAGCAGTCGCCCAGGGGGCCCCAGCACAGATACGCAGTATTTT
CASSRPGGPSTDTQYF
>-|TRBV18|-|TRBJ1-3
TGTGCCAGCTCACCACCGGGTCGAAACACCATATATTTT
CASSPPGRNTIYF
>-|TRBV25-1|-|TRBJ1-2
TGTGCCAGCAGTGGCTCGAAGCTCCCCTATGGCTACACCTTC
CASSGSKLPYGYTF
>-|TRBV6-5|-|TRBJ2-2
TGTGCCAGCAGTTACTCGGTCCTAGCGCGTGCCGGGGAGCTGTTTTTT
CASSYSVLARAGELFF
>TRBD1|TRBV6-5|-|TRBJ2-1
TGTGCCAGCAGTTACCCGAGGACAGGGGTGAATGAGCAGTTCTTC
CASSYPRTGVNEQFF
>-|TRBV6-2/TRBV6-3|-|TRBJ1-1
TGTGCCAGCAGTGACCCGAACACTGAAGCTTTCTTT
CASSDPNTEAFF
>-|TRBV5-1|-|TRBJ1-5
TGCGCCAGCAGCCCGACATCGAACCATCAGCCCCAGCATTTT
CASSPTSNHQPQHF
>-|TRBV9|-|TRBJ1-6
TGTGCCAGCAGCGTTACGGGTGGGAATTCACCCCTCCACTTT
CASSVTGGNSPLHF
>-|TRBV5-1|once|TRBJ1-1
TGCGCCAGCAGCCCGGACTGGGACGTCGAAGCTTTCTTT
CASSPDWDVEAFF
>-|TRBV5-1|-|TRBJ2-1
TGCGCCAGCAGCCCTACCTCCTACAATGAGCAGTTCTTC
CASSPTSYNEQFF
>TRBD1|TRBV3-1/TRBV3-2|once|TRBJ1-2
TGTGCCAGCAGCCATGGACAGGGCCTGCGGGGCTACACCTTC
CASSHGQGLRGYTF
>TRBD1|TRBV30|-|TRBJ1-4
TGTGCCTGGATGAGGCACCCAGCCGGGACAGGGGCGATCAGTAATGAAAAACTGTTTTTT
CAWMRHPAGTGAISNEKLFF
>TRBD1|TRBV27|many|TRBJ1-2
TGTGCCAGCAGTTTATCCTCGGGACAGTGGTATGGCTACACCTTC
CASSLSSGQWYGYTF
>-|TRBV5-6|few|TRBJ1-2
TGTGCCAGCATCCGCCGACAGGACCCTACCTATGGCTACACCTTC
CASIRRQDPTYGYTF
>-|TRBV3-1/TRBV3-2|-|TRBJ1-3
TGTGCCAGCAGCCGTCAGACAGGAGGAAACACCATATATTTT
CASSRQTGGNTIYF
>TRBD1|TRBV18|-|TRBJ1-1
TGTGCCAGCTCACCGGACAGGGATCCTGAAGCTTTCTTT
CASSPDRDPEAFF
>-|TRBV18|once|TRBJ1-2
TGTGCCAGCTCAGGGACACAGAACTATGGCTACACCTTC
CASSGTQNYGYTF
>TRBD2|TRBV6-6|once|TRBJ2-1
TGTGCCAGCAGTTACTCTTCGAGGGGAGGGGTTGATGAGCAGTTCTTC
CASSYSSRGGVDEQFF
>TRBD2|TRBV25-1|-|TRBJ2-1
TGTGCCAGCAGTCGGCAAGGGGGACTAGCGGCCTACAATGAGCAGTTCTTC
CASSRQGGLAAYNEQFF
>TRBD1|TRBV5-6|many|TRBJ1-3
TGTGCCAGCAGCTTCGGGACAGGGGGCACCATATATTTT
CASSFGTGGTIYF
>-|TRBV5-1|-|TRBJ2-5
TGCGCCAGCAGCGAAGGGGCCCGGGAGACCCAGTACTTC
CASSEGARETQYF
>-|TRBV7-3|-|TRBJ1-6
TGTGCCAGCAGCCGGGGCTCCTATAATTCACCCCTCCACTTT
CASSRGSYNSPLHF
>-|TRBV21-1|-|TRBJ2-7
TGTGCCAGCCGGGGAAGTGCGATCCCCATCTACGAGCAGTACTTC
CASRGSAIPIYEQYF
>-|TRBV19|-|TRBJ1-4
TGTGCCAGTGCCGCTAGGGCTATGGGGCGTAATGAAAAACTGTTTTTT
CASAARAMGRNEKLFF
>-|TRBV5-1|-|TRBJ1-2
TGCGCCAGCAGCCCGGAGGGTAACTATGGCTACACCTTC
CASSPEGNYGYTF
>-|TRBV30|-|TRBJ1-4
TGTGCCTGGAGTACCACATCTGGGATTAATGAAAAACTGTTTTTT
CAWSTTSGINEKLFF
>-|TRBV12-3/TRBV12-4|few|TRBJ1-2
TGTGCCAGCAGTTTCGGACAGTCCTATGGCTACACCTTC
CASSFGQSYGYTF
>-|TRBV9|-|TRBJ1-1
TGTGCCAGCAGCGTAGACAGCCGATTGAACACTGAAGCTTTCTTT
CASSVDSRLNTEAFF
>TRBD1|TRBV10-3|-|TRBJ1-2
TGTGCCATCTTCGGCGACCGACAGGGGTTTGGCTACACCTTC
CAIFGDRQGFGYTF
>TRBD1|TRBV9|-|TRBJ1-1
TGTGCCAGCAGCGCAGGGGGCACTGAAGCTTTCTTT
CASSAGGTEAFF
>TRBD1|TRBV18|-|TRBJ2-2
TGTGCCAGCTCACCCCCGACAGGGTCCGCCGGGGAGCTGTTTTTT
CASSPPTGSAGELFF
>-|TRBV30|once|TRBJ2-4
TGTGCCTGGAGCCTAGGGGGAGGGGTGCCCAAAAACATTCAGTACTTC
CAWSLGGGVPKNIQYF
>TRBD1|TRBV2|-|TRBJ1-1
TGTGCCAGCAGTGACTGGACAGGGCTCACTGAAGCTTTCTTT
CASSDWTGLTEAFF
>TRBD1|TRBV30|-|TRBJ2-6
TGTGCCTGCCGACCAGGAACAGGGGGCTCTTACTCTGGGGCCAACGTCCTGACTTTC
CACRPGTGGSYSGANVLTF
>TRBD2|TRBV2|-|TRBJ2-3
TGTGCCAGCAGTCCGAGCGGGGGGTCAGATACGCAGTATTTT
CASSPSGGSDTQYF
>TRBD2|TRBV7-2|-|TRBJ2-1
TGTGCCAGCAGCCCCCGGGAGGGTGACTACAATGAGCAGTTCTTC
CASSPREGDYNEQFF
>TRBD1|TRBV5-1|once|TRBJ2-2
TGCGCCAGCAGCTTCTCAACCTATCAGGGGGCGCAAAACACCGGGGAGCTGTTTTTT
CASSFSTYQGAQNTGELFF
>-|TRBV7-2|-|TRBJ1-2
TGTGCCAGCAGGGGAAGGCCTAACTATGGCTACACCTTC
CASRGRPNYGYTF
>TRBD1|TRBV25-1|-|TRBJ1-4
TGTGCCAGCAGTGAATTAGAGGGGGCGGGTAATGAAAAACTGTTTTTT
CASSELEGAGNEKLFF
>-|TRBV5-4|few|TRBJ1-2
TGTGCCAGCAGCTCGGGGTGGGATGGCTACACCTTC
CASSSGWDGYTF
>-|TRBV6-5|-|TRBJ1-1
TGTGCCAGCAGTTATGACAGGAAGTTGTTAGCGGATGAAGCTTTCTTT
CASSYDRKLLADEAFF